This passage covers 21 T cell receptor beta chains from one sample sequenced in a study of cytotoxic CD8 clonotypes in ibrutinib-treated CLL. Measured with immunoSEQ multiplex PCR; TCRdb has only the in-frame clones, and not every one. The sample holds 76,000 or so clones, around four fifths seen once. This specimen was PBMCs, taken after 24 months of ibrutinib treatment. Receptor source: a human donor with chronic lymphocytic leukemia.

The chain recombines TRBV18 with TRBJ2-7, with 10 positions matching TRBD2. Germline CDR1 reads KGHSH; CDR2 reads LQKENI. There are 15 residues in the CDR3. V was pared by 2 bases and J by 1 base, with 2 bases of the junction left unmatched. CDR3 sequence (DNA): TGTGCCAGCTCACCAGCTAGCGGGAGTTCCTACGAGCAGTACTTC. It codes for CASSPASGSSYEQYF.

The chain employs TRBV4-2 and TRBJ1-2, with a tentative D call TRBD1 (5 bases). V lost 2 bases, J lost 4 bases, and 11 bases lay in between. The CDR3 is 14 amino acids. Germline CDR1 is LGHNA and CDR2 is YNFKEQ. The CDR3 spells CASSQTGVGYGYTF. CDR3 sequence (DNA): TGTGCCAGCAGCCAAACGGGGGTCGGCTATGGCTACACCTTC.

This clone showed up just once. V gene TRBV4-3 combines with J gene TRBJ2-3; weak D call: TRBD1 (6 bases). The length of the CDR3 is 17 residues. Deletions cut 1 base from V and 2 bases from J, with 16 bases between. Germline assignment: CDR1 LGHNA and CDR2 YSLEER. CDR3 sequence reads: CASSQANQGFYTDTQYF. The CDR3 region has the DNA TGCGCCAGCAGCCAAGCAAACCAGGGGTTTTACACAGATACGCAGTATTTT.

The chain carries TRBV5-4 and TRBJ2-1; TRBD2 is a possible D gene (6 bases). CDR1 and CDR2 from the germline V gene are SGHNT and YYREEE (reference sequence). With 4 bases removed from V and 5 bases from J, the gap between germline ends came to 16 bases. The CDR3 runs to 15 residues. CDR3 loop: CASSGGLAGHNEQFF. The CDR3 DNA is TGTGCCAGCAGCGGGGGACTTGCTGGACACAATGAGCAGTTCTTC.

The chain is built from TRBV28 and TRBJ1-1, with 7 bases matching TRBD1. The V gene's germline CDR1 is MDHEN and CDR2 SYDVKM. After removal of 4 bases from V and 5 bases from J, the junction contained 4 bases not matched to a gene. This CDR3 is built from 13 residues. CDR3 sequence (DNA): TGTGCCAGCAGTTACAGGGGCCGGACTGAAGCTTTCTTT. It is translated as CASSYRGRTEAFF.

The gene calls are TRBV7-6 and TRBJ1-4; D uncertain. This CDR3 is built from 15 residues. Trimming removed 5 bases at V and 7 bases at J, with 17 bases between. Germline V lookup: CDR1 SGHVS, CDR2 FNYEAQ. This CDR3 reads CASSPTPGWGEKLFF. CDR3 bases: TGTGCCAGCAGCCCAACCCCGGGGTGGGGTGAAAAACTGTTTTTT.

The rearrangement uses TRBV29-1 and TRBJ1-1; no clear D. Germline V gene sequence: CDR1 SQVTM, CDR2 ANQGSEA. With 2 bases removed from V and 3 bases from J, the gap between germline ends came to 4 bases. This CDR3 has 11 residues. CDR3 DNA sequence: TGCAGCGTTGAAAGGTACACTGAAGCTTTCTTT. It is translated as CSVERYTEAFF.

In this sample, this clone turned up a few times. The identical CDR3 is also encoded by other nucleotide sequences in the sample. The rearrangement joins TRBV27 to TRBJ1-3, with 7 bases matching TRBD1. CDR1 MNHEY and CDR2 SMNVEV come from the germline V gene (reference sequence). CDR3 length: 14 amino acids. Losses at the gene ends were 6 bases for V and 4 bases for J; bases not matched to a gene: 6. DNA for the CDR3: TGTGCCAGCAGGCTTACAGGGGCCGGAAACACCATATATTTT. Translation gives CASRLTGAGNTIYF.

The chain is built from TRBV7-3 and TRBJ2-1, with 11 bases identical to TRBD2. The CDR3 runs to 19 residues. V lost 5 bases and J lost 0; bases outside the gene matches: 12. Per the germline V gene, CDR1 is SGHTA and CDR2 is FQGTGA. The CDR3: CASSTDGTSGMSSYNEQFF. The CDR3 DNA reads TGTGCCAGCAGCACAGACGGGACTAGCGGAATGAGCTCCTACAATGAGCAGTTCTTC.

The V gene is TRBV6-5, the J gene TRBJ2-7, with 9 positions matching TRBD2. This CDR3 has 15 amino acids. The V segment lost 5 bases and the J segment 6 bases; nucleotides outside the gene matches: 11. From germline, CDR1 is MNHEY and CDR2 SVGAGI. CDR3 sequence (DNA): TGTGCCAGCAGTCCGCGACTAGCGGTAGCCTCCGAGCAGTACTTC. This codes for CASSPRLAVASEQYF.

CDR3 nucleotides: TGTGCCAGCAGTTTATACACAGGGTCGGGAGAGCTGTTTTTT. Residues: CASSLYTGSGELFF. The V and J genes are TRBV28 and TRBJ2-2, with D possibly matching TRBD1 (6 bases). V gave up 1 base and J gave up 11 bases, with 14 bases separating them. The CDR3 has 14 amino acids. From germline, CDR1 is MDHEN and CDR2 SYDVKM.

This clone occurred once. This chain joins TRBV5-1 and TRBJ1-2, with D unclear. Germline CDR1 is SGHRS and CDR2 is YFSETQ. The CDR3 extends over 13 amino acids. The ends were cut back, 0 bases at V and 1 base at J, with 4 bases in the middle. The CDR3 DNA sequence: TGCGCCAGCAGCTTGGCAGATAACTATGGCTACACCTTC. It is translated as CASSLADNYGYTF.

The J gene is TRBJ2-1, the V gene TRBV2, with TRBD2 identical over 9 bases. The germline V gene encodes CDR1 SNHLY and CDR2 FYNNEI. After removal of 9 bases from V and 12 bases from J, the junction contained 15 bases not matched to a gene. There are 14 residues in the CDR3. CDR3 nucleotide sequence: TGTGCCAGTCACTCGGGACTAGCATCTAGGGGGCAGTTCTTC. It translates to CASHSGLASRGQFF.

The rearrangement links TRBV5-5 to TRBJ2-3; a possible D gene is TRBD2 (6 bases). The CDR3 extends over 14 amino acids. The germline gives CDR1 SGHKS, CDR2 YYEKEE (reference sequence). The V end lost 1 base, the J end lost 2 bases, and 8 bases lay between the germline ends. The CDR3 spells CASSLRDSTDTQYF. Here the CDR3 DNA reads TGTGCCAGCAGCTTGAGGGACTCCACAGATACGCAGTATTTT.

The V gene is TRBV11-2, the J gene TRBJ2-2, with D perhaps TRBD1 (6 bases). V lost 1 base and J 7 bases, leaving 10 bases between the germline ends. This CDR3 is built from 14 residues. The germline CDR1 and CDR2 sequences are SGHAT and FQNNGV. In nucleotides, the CDR3 is TGTGCCAGCAGCTTAGGGGCAGGGGTCGGGGAGCTGTTTTTT. Encoded protein: CASSLGAGVGELFF. Full variable domain (rest looked up from reference TRBV11-2 and TRBJ2-2): EAGVAQSPRYKIIEKRQSVAFWCNPISGHATLYWYQQILGQGPKLLIQFQNNGVVDDSQLPKDRFSAERLKGVDSTLKIQPAKLEDSAVYLCASSLGAGVGELFFGEGSRLTVL.

The rearrangement joins TRBV6-5 to TRBJ2-2; the D is unclear. The CDR3 has 14 amino acids. V dropped 8 bases and J dropped 5 bases, with 15 bases sitting between them. Germline V gives CDR1 MNHEY, CDR2 SVGAGI. The CDR3 bases are TGTGCCAGCTCCGGTGCCACCCTTACCGGGGAGCTGTTTTTT. This codes for CASSGATLTGELFF.

The chain joins TRBV2 to TRBJ2-2, with D perhaps being TRBD1 or TRBD2 (5 bases each). The CDR3 is made up of 14 amino acids. Germline assignment: CDR1 SNHLY and CDR2 FYNNEI. V lost 3 bases to trimming and J lost 8 bases, with 13 bases between them. CDR3 sequence reads: CASSEWDLPGELFF. CDR3 DNA sequence: TGTGCCAGCAGTGAGTGGGACCTCCCAGGGGAGCTGTTTTTT.

This clone has just a few counts. The chain carries TRBV11-2 and TRBJ2-2; tentatively, D is TRBD1 (6 bases). V lost 2 bases to trimming and J lost 3 bases, with 7 bases between them. CDR1 and CDR2 from the germline V gene are SGHAT and FQNNGV. The CDR3 is made up of 14 amino acids. The DNA of the CDR3 is TGTGCCAGCAGCTTACACAGGGACACCGGGGAGCTGTTTTTT. It specifies CASSLHRDTGELFF.

The genes are TRBV19 and TRBJ2-1; D may correspond to TRBD1 or TRBD2 (5 bases each). The CDR3 extends over 14 amino acids. Looked up from germline, CDR1 is LNHDA and CDR2 is SQIVND (reference sequence). V dropped 5 bases and J dropped 8 bases, with 16 bases sitting between them. For the CDR3, the DNA is TGTGCCAGTAGTGATCGGGGACCTCCCGATGAGCAGTTCTTC. This gives the protein CASSDRGPPDEQFF.

This chain links TRBV7-3 with TRBJ2-6; D is unclear. Deletions cut 1 base from V and 0 bases from J, with 10 bases between. The CDR3 totals 17 residues. The V gene's germline CDR1 is SGHTA and CDR2 FQGTGA. The CDR3 DNA is TGTGCCAGCAGCTTAAAGGGCCCAAGCTCTGGGGCCAACGTCCTGACTTTC. This codes for CASSLKGPSSGANVLTF.

V gene TRBV9 combines with J gene TRBJ2-7, with D tentatively TRBD2 (5 bases). This CDR3 comprises 14 residues. Germline V gives CDR1 SGDLS, CDR2 YYNGEE. V lost 0 bases and J 2 bases, leaving 9 bases between the germline ends. DNA for the CDR3: TGTGCCAGCAGCGTAGAGGCGGGTGCCTACGAGCAGTACTTC. Translating gives CASSVEAGAYEQYF.